The 25 T cell receptor beta chains reported below all come from one sample, sequenced in a study of CD8+ T cells in alopecia areata listed by TCRdb under 2018. Library prep was done by the immunoSEQ multiplex PCR assay. For TCR sequencing, RNA was extracted from every sample and reverse transcribed into cDNA to serve as template. This immuneACCESS table, as held by TCRdb, lists in-frame sequences with V and J called but not all clones. Of the missing ones, under half trace to an unresolved V gene in checked studies; the others have no known cause. For this sample there are under 70,000 clones; around 97% appear just once. Of the sample, roughly 25% falls within the top ten clones. What the time point label conveys for this sample: baseline before oral tofacitinib. The sequencing here drew on CD8+ T cells sorted from blood, taken at week 0. The receptors derive from a human donor with alopecia areata.

The chain joins TRBV7-2 to TRBJ2-5; no clear D. CDR1 is SGHTA, CDR2 FQGNSA, per germline. The CDR3 totals 13 residues. With 1 base removed from V and 5 bases from J, the gap between germline ends came to 8 bases. CDR3 coding DNA: TGTGCCAGCAGCTTAGGGGAAACGGAGACCCAGTACTTC. Amino acid sequence: CASSLGETETQYF.

Points on this clone: Other DNA sequences from this sample encode an identical CDR3 as well. This chain connects TRBV27 to TRBJ2-3; 8 nucleotides agree with TRBD1. This CDR3 comprises 13 residues. J was trimmed by 11 bases and V by 3 bases; bases with no gene match: 7. CDR1 is MNHEY, CDR2 SMNVEV, per germline (reference sequence). The CDR3 DNA follows: TGTGCCAGCAGTTTCCCAGGGGGCATCATGCAGTATTTT. Protein product: CASSFPGGIMQYF.

The J gene is TRBJ2-1, the V gene TRBV7-8; TRBD2 matches at 16 bases. The CDR3 is 15 residues long. Trimming at V came to 6 bases and at J to 9 bases, leaving 5 bases not matched to a gene. Germline assignment: CDR1 SGHVS and CDR2 FQNEAQ. CDR3 protein: CASRIGTSGGVEQFF. CDR3 sequence (DNA): TGTGCCAGCAGAATAGGGACTAGCGGGGGGGTTGAGCAGTTCTTC.

As regards this clone: It is likely a read error, because the conserved phenylalanine at the end of the CDR3 is missing. It is unclear where the CDR3 begins or ends on the DNA, so no DNA is shown, and the CDR3 is as TCRdb lists it. The V gene is TRBV5-6, the J gene TRBJ2-3; TRBD1 is the table's D call and was not checked against the DNA. Counting both end residues, the CDR3 totals 9 amino acids. Germline-derived CDR1 and CDR2 are SGHDT and YYEEEE. CDR3 in amino acids: CASSSLTRV.

Concerning this clone: The sample contains more than one DNA sequence encoding this CDR3. The rearrangement uses TRBV30 and TRBJ2-7, with D unresolved. CDR3 length: 12 residues. Between the trimmed V and J ends, which lost 2 bases and 4 bases, there was a span of 9 bases. CDR1 GTSNPN and CDR2 SVGIG come from the germline V gene (reference sequence). CDR3 DNA sequence: TGTGCCTGGAGTTTCGGAGATTACGAGCAGTACTTC. Translated: CAWSFGDYEQYF.

The genes are TRBV11-2 and TRBJ1-2; 9 nucleotides match TRBD1. Germline-derived CDR1 and CDR2 are SGHAT and FQNNGV. Trimming at V came to 5 bases and at J to 4 bases, leaving 8 bases not matched to a gene. The CDR3 consists of 15 residues. As DNA, the CDR3 is TGTGCCAGCAGCGGAGGGACAGGGCCTGTCTATGGCTACACCTTC. Protein product: CASSGGTGPVYGYTF.

This rearrangement joins TRBV4-1 to TRBJ2-7, with 9 nucleotides matching TRBD1. The V and J ends lost 0 bases and 3 bases, in that order; junction bases with no gene match: 9. Germline-derived CDR1 and CDR2 are MGHRA and YSYEKL. This CDR3 comprises 17 residues. CDR3 protein: CASSQDPAGTGNYEQYF. As DNA, the CDR3 is TGCGCCAGCAGCCAAGATCCTGCCGGGACAGGGAACTACGAGCAGTACTTC.

V and J are TRBV5-4 and TRBJ1-6; D gene ambiguous. This CDR3 has 15 residues. The germline gives CDR1 SGHNT, CDR2 YYREEE (reference sequence). V dropped 0 bases and J dropped 7 bases, with 11 bases sitting between them. CDR3 amino acids: CASSLDGRQNSPLHF. DNA for the CDR3: TGTGCCAGCAGCTTGGATGGGCGGCAGAATTCACCCCTCCACTTT.

The chain combines TRBV5-4 with TRBJ2-1, with D perhaps TRBD1 or TRBD2 (7 bases each). V was clipped by 2 bases and J by 0 bases, with 15 bases between them. Germline CDR1 reads SGHNT; CDR2 reads YYREEE (reference sequence). CDR3 length: 17 residues. The DNA for the CDR3 is TGTGCCAGCAGCTTTGGGAGGGACAGAAGCTCCTACAATGAGCAGTTCTTC. Translated, it gives CASSFGRDRSSYNEQFF.

V and J are TRBV2 and TRBJ2-5; a possible D gene is TRBD1 (6 bases). Germline V CDR1 and CDR2: SNHLY, FYNNEI. Trimming stripped 1 base from V and 5 bases from J, with 17 bases between. The CDR3 extends over 16 amino acids. The CDR3 DNA is TGTGCCAGCAGTGAAGGGGGTCAGGGGCTTCGTGAGACCCAGTACTTC. Amino acid sequence: CASSEGGQGLRETQYF.

This chain uses TRBV7-9 with TRBJ2-7; D remains unclear. Germline CDR1 and CDR2: SEHNR and FQNEAQ (reference sequence). This CDR3 contains 12 residues. The V gene lost 4 bases and the J gene lost 4 bases, with 8 bases spanning the gap. The chain's CDR3 is CASSSYDYEQYF. CDR3 nucleotide sequence: TGTGCCAGCAGCTCTTATGATTACGAGCAGTACTTC.

Turning to this clone: An end of the junction does not agree with germline; a read error may underlie this. J is TRBJ2-2 and V is TRBV7-7; no firm D call. The CDR3 loop spans 14 amino acids. Germline V gene data show CDR1 as SSHAT and CDR2 as FNYEAQ (reference sequence). The CDR3 spells CASSLISPGRELFF. The CDR3 DNA follows: TGTGCTAGCAGCCTTATCTCCCCGGGCCGGGAGCTGTTTTTT.

The V call is TRBV10-3, the J call TRBJ1-2; maybe TRBD1 (5 bases). The CDR3 runs 14 residues. V was cut by 3 bases and J by 6 bases, with 14 bases left in between. CDR1 and CDR2 (germline): ENHRY, SYGVKD. DNA of the CDR3: TGTGCCATCAGTGATAACGCAGGGTTGCATGGCTACACCTTC. Residues: CAISDNAGLHGYTF.

The chain couples TRBV28 to TRBJ2-1; the match to TRBD2 covers 11 bases. J lost 7 bases, V lost 5 bases, and 13 bases had no gene match. The CDR3 covers 17 residues. The germline V gene encodes CDR1 MDHEN and CDR2 SYDVKM. CDR3 coding DNA: TGTGCCAGCAGTCCGTTCAATAGCGGGGGGGCCTCTAATGAGCAGTTCTTC. Its translation is CASSPFNSGGASNEQFF.

The J gene is TRBJ2-7, the V gene TRBV28, with D perhaps matching TRBD1 (6 bases). Germline CDR1 is MDHEN and CDR2 is SYDVKM. The CDR3 runs to 14 residues. V was cut by 3 bases and J by 0 bases, with 9 bases left in between. As DNA, the CDR3 is TGTGCCAGCAGTTTCCAGGGGAGCTCCTACGAGCAGTACTTC. Encoded protein: CASSFQGSSYEQYF.

The chain uses TRBV29-1 and TRBJ2-1; 7 positions match TRBD2. Looked up from germline, CDR1 is SQVTM and CDR2 is ANQGSEA. The junction had 2 bases not matched to a gene; V was cut back by 2 bases and J by 4 bases. This CDR3 is 13 amino acids long. The chain's CDR3 is CSVERGVYNEQFF. CDR3 in DNA: TGCAGCGTTGAACGGGGGGTTTACAATGAGCAGTTCTTC.

The rearrangement uses TRBV7-3 and TRBJ2-5; 7 positions agree with TRBD2. V gave up 2 bases and J gave up 1 base; unmatched junction bases: 1. Germline V gives CDR1 SGHTA, CDR2 FQGTGA. CDR3 size: 14 residues. The CDR3 region is CASSLGGGQETQYF. Written as DNA, the CDR3 is TGTGCCAGCAGCTTAGGCGGGGGCCAAGAGACCCAGTACTTC.

The sample holds a few counts of this clone. The chain is built from TRBV10-3 and TRBJ2-7; D gene unclear. The germline CDR1 and CDR2 sequences are ENHRY and SYGVKD. This CDR3 is 15 amino acids long. V lost 6 bases and J lost 2, with 17 bases in between. For the CDR3, the DNA is TGTGCCATCAGCACACGGACGGGCTACACCTACGAGCAGTACTTC. Its translation is CAISTRTGYTYEQYF.

CDR3 amino acids: CAWITFSGTGGTGANVLTF. Here the CDR3 DNA reads TGTGCCTGGATAACTTTCTCCGGGACAGGGGGAACTGGGGCCAACGTCCTGACTTTC. J is TRBJ2-6 and V is TRBV30, with TRBD1 identical over 11 bases. After removal of 4 bases from V and 2 bases from J, the junction contained 13 bases not matched to a gene. Germline V gene sequence: CDR1 GTSNPN, CDR2 SVGIG (reference sequence). CDR3 size: 19 residues. The full variable domain, with the rest looked up from reference TRBV30 and TRBJ2-6, is SQTIHQWPATLVQPVGSPLSLECTVEGTSNPNLYWYRQAAGRGLQLLFYSVGIGQISSEVPQNLSASRPQDRQFILSSKKLLLSDSGFYLCAWITFSGTGGTGANVLTFGAGSRLTVL.

About this clone itself: At the DNA level, this CDR3 is encoded by other sequences in the same sample as well. The chain recombines TRBV7-9 with TRBJ2-1, with D tentatively TRBD1 (5 bases). This CDR3 spans 13 amino acids. Per germline, CDR1 SEHNR and CDR2 FQNEAQ (reference sequence). V dropped 2 bases and J dropped 7 bases, with 9 bases sitting between them. Written as DNA, the CDR3 is TGTGCCAGCAGCTTACTTTCAGGGAATGAGCAGTTCTTC. Translating gives CASSLLSGNEQFF.

The rearrangement uses TRBV4-1 and TRBJ2-7; no definite D call. The germline V gene has CDR1 MGHRA and CDR2 YSYEKL. This CDR3 region has 15 residues. The V and J ends lost 0 bases and 4 bases respectively, with 13 bases between them. CDR3 loop: CASSQEFSRSYEQYF. DNA of the CDR3: TGCGCCAGCAGCCAAGAATTCTCGAGGTCATACGAGCAGTACTTC.

The CDR3 nucleotides read TGCGCCAGCAGCCAATCAGGGGGGGCCAGGTACAATGAGCAGTTCTTC. Translation gives CASSQSGGARYNEQFF. The chain combines TRBV4-3 with TRBJ2-1; D is tentatively TRBD1 or TRBD2 (7 bases each). Trimming took 2 bases from V and 4 from J, leaving 15 bases between them. The CDR3 extends over 16 amino acids. In germline, CDR1 is LGHNA, CDR2 YSLEER.

The V gene is TRBV4-2, the J gene TRBJ2-4; D possibly corresponds to TRBD1 (5 bases). The length of the CDR3 is 16 residues. The V gene's germline CDR1 is LGHNA and CDR2 YNFKEQ. V was clipped by 1 base and J by 0 bases, with 10 bases between them. CDR3 DNA sequence: TGTGCCAGCAGCCAAGCTAATACAGGAGCCAAAAACATTCAGTACTTC. Translation gives CASSQANTGAKNIQYF.

The rearrangement joins TRBV11-2 to TRBJ1-1; D is unresolved. V was shortened by 1 base and J by 4 bases, with 4 bases between the two germline ends. CDR1 SGHAT and CDR2 FQNNGV come from the germline V gene. This CDR3 has 12 residues. The CDR3 DNA sequence: TGTGCCAGCAGCTTAGCCGGCACTGAAGCTTTCTTT. Amino acids: CASSLAGTEAFF. The entire variable domain, with the rest obtained from reference TRBV11-2 and TRBJ1-1, is as follows: EAGVAQSPRYKIIEKRQSVAFWCNPISGHATLYWYQQILGQGPKLLIQFQNNGVVDDSQLPKDRFSAERLKGVDSTLKIQPAKLEDSAVYLCASSLAGTEAFFGQGTRLTVV.

The genes are TRBV2 and TRBJ2-5; D uncertain. This CDR3 comprises 10 residues. V was cut by 7 bases and J by 0 bases, with 0 bases left in between. Germline values: CDR1 SNHLY, CDR2 FYNNEI. The CDR3 region has the DNA TGTGCCAGCAACCAAGAGACCCAGTACTTC. Protein sequence: CASNQETQYF.